This is a list of T cell receptor beta chains from one sample in a study of CD8+ T cells in alopecia areata. Data came from immunoSEQ multiplex PCR; TCRdb stores just in-frame clones and leaves some out. The table records under 250,000 clones, roughly 57% of them present only once. The starting material was CD4+ T cells sorted from blood, obtained at week 0. Every receptor here comes from a human donor with alopecia areata. Both conserved end residues are part of each CDR3. The D gene is left open where the match is weak. Size is stated for part of the rows, as once, few or many counts, or as a class when the clone is expanded.

TRBV29-1,.,.,11,TRBJ2-5,TGCAGCGAAAAGACAACGGAGACCCAGTACTTC,CSEKTTETQYF
TRBV9,.,once,15,TRBJ1-5,TGTGCCAGCAGCGCTACTCGGGTTCCCAATCAGCCCCAGCATTTT,CASSATRVPNQPQHF
TRBV5-6,TRBD1,.,14,TRBJ2-5,TGTGCCAGCAGCGCCGGACAGGGCCAAGAGACCCAGTACTTC,CASSAGQGQETQYF
TRBV9,.,once,13,TRBJ1-1,TGTGCCAGCAGCGTATTCGATAACACTGAAGCTTTCTTT,CASSVFDNTEAFF
TRBV4-2,TRBD2,few,17,TRBJ2-7,TGTGCCAGCAGCCCGTCCTCACTAGCGGGAGGGCCCTACGAGCAGTACTTC,CASSPSSLAGGPYEQYF
TRBV2,.,once,16,TRBJ1-1,TGTGCCAGCAGTGAAGGGCAGGGACGAGGAGGGACTGAAGCTTTCTTT,CASSEGQGRGGTEAFF
TRBV5-4,.,few,11,TRBJ2-3,TGTGCCAGCAGCCTCGGAGATACGCAGTATTTT,CASSLGDTQYF
TRBV29-1,TRBD2,.,17,TRBJ2-6,TGCAGCGTTGAAATCGGGGGGTCGGGCTCTGGGGCCAACGTCCTGACTTTC,CSVEIGGSGSGANVLTF
TRBV29-1,TRBD1,.,14,TRBJ2-5,TGCAGCGTTGAATTAGGACAGGGGAGTCGGACCCAGTACTTC,CSVELGQGSRTQYF
TRBV7-9,.,many,15,TRBJ2-7,TGTGCCAGCAGCTTAGCCTACAGGAGCTCCTACGAGCAGTACTTC,CASSLAYRSSYEQYF
TRBV9,TRBD1,.,15,TRBJ1-1,TGTGCCAGCAGCGTTACAGGGGGCGTGAACACTGAAGCTTTCTTT,CASSVTGGVNTEAFF
TRBV10-3,.,few,14,TRBJ1-1,TGTGCCATCAGTGATACGGGGGGCTGGACTGAAGCTTTCTTT,CAISDTGGWTEAFF
TRBV4-1,TRBD2,.,17,TRBJ2-3,TGCGCCAGCAGCCAAGTGAGAGCGGGAGTACGGACAGATACGCAGTATTTT,CASSQVRAGVRTDTQYF
TRBV13,TRBD1,once,17,TRBJ1-2,TGTGCCAGCAGCAAATTAAGGGGGACAGGGTTTGGCTATGGCTACACCTTC,CASSKLRGTGFGYGYTF
TRBV19,.,.,16,TRBJ1-1,TGTGCCAGTAGTATGCTCTGGGGCCTGTCGAACACTGAAGCTTTCTTT,CASSMLWGLSNTEAFF
TRBV5-1,.,few,14,TRBJ2-5,TGCGCCAGCAGCCTGCAGGGGTCCCAAGAGACCCAGTACTTC,CASSLQGSQETQYF
TRBV30,TRBD1,few,16,TRBJ1-4,TGTGCCTGGAGTGTATTTTCTGGGGACAGGGGAGAAAAACTGTTTTTT,CAWSVFSGDRGEKLFF
TRBV30,.,once,13,TRBJ2-1,TGTGCAGGTGACTTTTCAATATACAATGAGCAGTTCTTC,CAGDFSIYNEQFF
TRBV2,TRBD2,few,15,TRBJ2-3,TGTGCCAGCAGTTTAGCGGGGGGTGCCACAGATACGCAGTATTTT,CASSLAGGATDTQYF
TRBV29-1,TRBD1,.,12,TRBJ1-4,TGCAGCGCAGAGGGGGCGAATGAAAAACTGTTTTTT,CSAEGANEKLFF
TRBV27,TRBD2,.,15,TRBJ2-7,TGTGCCAGCAGTTCGGCCGGCGGGGGAACCTACGAGCAGTACTTC,CASSSAGGGTYEQYF
TRBV7-3,.,few,16,TRBJ1-2,TGTGCCAGCAGCCCTGCTCATGGGACCTCTAACTATGGCTACACCTTC,CASSPAHGTSNYGYTF
TRBV9,.,.,13,TRBJ2-2,TGTGCCAGCAGCGTAGCCCACACCGGGGAGCTGTTTTTT,CASSVAHTGELFF
TRBV29-1,TRBD2,.,15,TRBJ2-1,TGCAGCGTGGAGCAACTAGCGGGAGACCAAAATGAGCAGTTCTTC,CSVEQLAGDQNEQFF
TRBV9,TRBD1,once,16,TRBJ1-6,TGTGCCAGCAGCCCACCACAGGGGGCGGATAATTCACCCCTCCACTTT,CASSPPQGADNSPLHF
TRBV6-6,.,.,14,TRBJ1-3,TGTGCCAGCCAAAGACAGATCTCTGGAAACACCATATATTTT,CASQRQISGNTIYF
TRBV29-1,.,.,13,TRBJ1-4,TGCAGCGTTGAAGGGACAGCGCGTGAAAAACTGTTTTTT,CSVEGTAREKLFF
TRBV7-9,TRBD1,few,14,TRBJ2-5,TGTGCCAGCAGCTTAGCACAGGGGGGAGAGACCCAGTACTTC,CASSLAQGGETQYF
TRBV5-6,TRBD2,.,16,TRBJ2-5,TGTGCCAGCAGCTTGCCCGGACTAGCGGGAGCGGAGACCCAGTACTTC,CASSLPGLAGAETQYF
TRBV29-1,TRBD1,few,14,TRBJ2-3,TGCAGCGTCGGGACAGGGACGGGCACAGATACGCAGTATTTT,CSVGTGTGTDTQYF
TRBV4-1,.,.,10,TRBJ1-5,TGCGCCAGCAACAAACAGCCCCAGCATTTT,CASNKQPQHF
TRBV29-1,.,few,12,TRBJ1-5,TGCAGCGTCCGGGACGGAAATCAGCCCCAGCATTTT,CSVRDGNQPQHF
TRBV29-1,.,few,13,TRBJ2-3,TGCAGCGGATGGGGGGGCAGCTCAGATACGCAGTATTTT,CSGWGGSSDTQYF
TRBV29-1,.,.,12,TRBJ1-1,TGCAGCGTTGCATGGGGGAACACTGAAGCTTTCTTT,CSVAWGNTEAFF
TRBV5-1,.,.,14,TRBJ1-2,TGCGCCAGCAGCTTAGCAGGGCCCGGCTATGGCTACACCTTC,CASSLAGPGYGYTF
TRBV5-1,TRBD1,.,14,TRBJ2-5,TGCGCCAGCAGCTTGGGCCCAGGGGGAGAGACCCAGTACTTC,CASSLGPGGETQYF
TRBV2,.,.,14,TRBJ1-2,TGTGCCAGCAGTGCTTCAGGGGCCTTTGGCGGCTACACCTTC,CASSASGAFGGYTF
TRBV7-9,TRBD2,.,14,TRBJ2-7,TGTGCCAGCAGCTTATCACTAGCGGGAGTCGAGCAGTACTTC,CASSLSLAGVEQYF